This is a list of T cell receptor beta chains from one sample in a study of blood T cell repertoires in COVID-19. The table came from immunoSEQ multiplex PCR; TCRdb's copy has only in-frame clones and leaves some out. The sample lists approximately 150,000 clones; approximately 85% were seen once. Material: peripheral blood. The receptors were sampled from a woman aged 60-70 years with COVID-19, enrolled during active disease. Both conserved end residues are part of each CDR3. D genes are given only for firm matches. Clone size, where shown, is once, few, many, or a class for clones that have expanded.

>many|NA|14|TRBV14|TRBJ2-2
CASSQVYGTGELFF
TGTGCCAGCAGCCAAGTCTATGGCACCGGGGAGCTGTTTTTT
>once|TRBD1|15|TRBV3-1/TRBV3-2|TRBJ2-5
CASSPRDRGRETQYF
TGTGCCAGCAGCCCCCGGGACAGGGGGCGAGAGACCCAGTACTTC
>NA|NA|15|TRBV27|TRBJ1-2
CASRKIGGINYGYTF
TGTGCCAGCAGAAAAATCGGGGGTATAAACTATGGCTACACCTTC
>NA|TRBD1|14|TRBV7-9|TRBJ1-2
CASSLSTGPHGYTF
TGTGCCAGCAGCCTTTCGACAGGGCCCCATGGCTACACCTTC
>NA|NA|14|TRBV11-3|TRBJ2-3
CASSLGGVGDTQYF
TGTGCCAGCAGCTTAGGTGGCGTCGGGGATACGCAGTATTTT
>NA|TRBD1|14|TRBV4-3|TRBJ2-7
CASSRDRSSYEQYF
TGCGCCAGCAGCCGGGACAGGTCCTCCTACGAGCAGTACTTC
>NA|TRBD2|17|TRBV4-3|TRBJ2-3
CASSQGFSGSSTDTQYF
TGCGCCAGCAGCCAAGGGTTTAGCGGGAGCAGCACAGATACGCAGTATTTT
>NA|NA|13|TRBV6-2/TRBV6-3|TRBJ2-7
CASSPGSEYEQYF
TGTGCCAGCAGCCCCGGGTCAGAGTACGAGCAGTACTTC
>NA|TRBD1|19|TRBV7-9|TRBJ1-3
CATSSMGQTPSLSGNTIYF
TGTGCCACCTCCTCGATGGGACAGACACCGTCACTCTCTGGAAACACCATATATTTT
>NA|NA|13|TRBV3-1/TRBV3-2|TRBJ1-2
CASSQDDSYGYTF
TGTGCCAGCAGCCAAGACGACAGTTACGGCTACACCTTC
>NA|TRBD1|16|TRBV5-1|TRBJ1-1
CASSWTPGGGNTEAFF
TGCGCCAGCAGCTGGACCCCAGGGGGAGGGAACACTGAAGCTTTCTTT
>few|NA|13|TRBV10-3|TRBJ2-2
CAISQTDPGELFF
TGTGCCATCAGCCAGACAGATCCCGGGGAGCTGTTTTTT
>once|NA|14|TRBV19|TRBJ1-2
CASSYGISNYGYTF
TGTGCCAGTAGCTACGGGATTTCTAACTATGGCTACACCTTC
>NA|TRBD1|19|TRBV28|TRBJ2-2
CASRDLPGGRASNTGELFF
TGTGCCAGCAGGGACCTGCCAGGGGGCCGTGCGTCGAACACCGGGGAGCTGTTTTTT
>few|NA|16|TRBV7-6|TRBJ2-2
CASSSSTRVTSGELFF
TGTGCCAGCAGCTCGAGCACTCGCGTCACCTCCGGGGAGCTGTTTTTT
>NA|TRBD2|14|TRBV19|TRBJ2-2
CASLGLGPSGELFF
TGTGCCAGTCTCGGACTAGGGCCTAGCGGGGAGCTGTTTTTT
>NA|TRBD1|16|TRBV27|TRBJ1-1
CASSPPPRQGNTEAFF
TGTGCCAGCAGCCCACCTCCCCGACAGGGGAACACTGAAGCTTTCTTT
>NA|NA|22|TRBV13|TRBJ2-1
CASSSTGVFTMSSSSGQGEQFF
NA
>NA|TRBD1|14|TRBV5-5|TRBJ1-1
CASSLAYRGSEAFF
TGTGCCAGCAGCTTGGCCTACAGGGGTTCTGAAGCTTTCTTT
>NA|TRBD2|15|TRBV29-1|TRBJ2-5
CSVGGAGGPVETQYF
TGCAGCGTCGGGGGAGCGGGAGGGCCGGTGGAGACCCAGTACTTC
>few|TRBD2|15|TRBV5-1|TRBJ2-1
CASNLIAGGNNEQFF
TGCGCCAGCAACTTGATAGCGGGAGGGAACAATGAGCAGTTCTTC
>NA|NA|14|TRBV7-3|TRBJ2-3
CASSLGGVTDTQYF
TGTGCCAGCAGCTTAGGCGGGGTCACAGATACGCAGTATTTT
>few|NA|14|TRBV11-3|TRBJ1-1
CASSMDNVNTEAFF
TGTGCCAGCAGCATGGACAACGTGAACACTGAAGCTTTCTTT
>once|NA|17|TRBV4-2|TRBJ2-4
CASSQPSQTGFGNIQYF
TGTGCCAGCAGCCAACCCTCCCAGACCGGGTTCGGTAACATTCAGTACTTC
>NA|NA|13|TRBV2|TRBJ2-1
CASQFGSYNEQFF
TGTGCCAGCCAGTTTGGCTCCTACAATGAGCAGTTCTTC
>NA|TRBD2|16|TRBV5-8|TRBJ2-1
CASSAWTSGGGKEQFF
TGTGCCAGCAGCGCCTGGACTAGCGGGGGAGGTAAAGAGCAGTTCTTC
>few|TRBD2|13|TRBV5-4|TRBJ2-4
CASSFGTTNIQYF
TGTGCCAGCAGCTTTGGGACTACAAACATTCAGTACTTC
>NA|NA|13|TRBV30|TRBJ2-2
CAWGTTNTGELFF
TGTGCCTGGGGGACAACGAACACCGGGGAGCTGTTTTTT
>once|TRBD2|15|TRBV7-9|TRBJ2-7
CASSLTGGLPYEQYF
TGTGCCAGCAGCTTAACGGGGGGTCTCCCCTACGAGCAGTACTTC
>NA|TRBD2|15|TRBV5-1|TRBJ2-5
CASSVGLAVMETQYF
TGCGCCAGCAGCGTCGGACTAGCGGTCATGGAGACCCAGTACTTC
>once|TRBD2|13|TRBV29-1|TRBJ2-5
CSVELAGRETQYF
TGCAGCGTTGAACTAGCGGGACGAGAGACCCAGTACTTC
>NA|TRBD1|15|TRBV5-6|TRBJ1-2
CASSPGTGSGYGYTF
TGTGCCAGCAGCCCCGGGACAGGGAGTGGTTATGGCTACACCTTC
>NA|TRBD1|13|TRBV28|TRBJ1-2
CASSSGTAYGYTF
TGTGCCAGCAGTTCCGGGACAGCCTATGGCTACACCTTC
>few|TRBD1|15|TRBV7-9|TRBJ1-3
CASSSPGTGGDTIYF
TGTGCCAGCAGCTCTCCCGGGACAGGGGGTGACACCATATATTTT
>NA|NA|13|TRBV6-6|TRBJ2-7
CASRQGNPYEQYF
TGTGCCAGCAGACAGGGTAACCCCTACGAGCAGTACTTC
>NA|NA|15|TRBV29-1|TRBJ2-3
CSVEATGSSTDTQYF
TGCAGCGTTGAAGCAACAGGGTCTAGCACAGATACGCAGTATTTT
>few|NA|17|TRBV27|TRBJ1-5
CASSLWGGEGSNQPQHF
TGTGCCAGCAGTTTATGGGGCGGGGAGGGTAGCAATCAGCCCCAGCATTTT
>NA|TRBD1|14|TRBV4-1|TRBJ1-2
CASSSGQGNYGYTF
TGCGCCAGCAGCTCGGGACAGGGGAACTATGGCTACACCTTC
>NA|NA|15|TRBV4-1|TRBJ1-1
CASSLTGLMNTEAFF
TGCGCCAGCAGCCTGACAGGCCTTATGAACACTGAAGCTTTCTTT
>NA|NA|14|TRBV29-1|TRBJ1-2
CSVKVLGDYYGYTF
TGCAGCGTTAAAGTGCTAGGGGATTACTATGGCTACACCTTC
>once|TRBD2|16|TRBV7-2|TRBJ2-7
CASSLQSSGRAYEQYF
TGTGCCAGCAGCTTACAGTCTAGCGGGAGGGCCTACGAGCAGTACTTC
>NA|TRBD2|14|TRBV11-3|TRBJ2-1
CASSPGGGYNEQFF
TGTGCCAGCAGCCCCGGGGGGGGTTACAATGAGCAGTTCTTC
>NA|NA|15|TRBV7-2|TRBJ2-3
CASSLIQGPTDTQYF
TGTGCCAGCAGCTTAATTCAGGGGCCCACAGATACGCAGTATTTT
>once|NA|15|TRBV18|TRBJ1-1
CASSPNGGARTEAFF
TGTGCCAGCTCACCTAACGGGGGGGCGCGGACTGAAGCTTTCTTT